The 7 T cell receptor beta chains in this list originate from one sample, sequenced in a study of vaccination and CD4 T cells after COVID-19 (dated by TCRdb to between 2021 and 2022). These TCRs' antigens remain unknown. The treatment or condition label, read with the paper, signifies: approximately nine-day PBMC culture with coronavirus spike peptide pools or control peptides (ViraFEST assay). Library creation used PCR. The data were produced on an Illumina iSeq 100. DNA from cultured CD4+ T cells underwent TCR sequencing with the Oncomine TCR Beta short-read assay at the Johns Hopkins FTIC core. TCRdb reworked the public reads: Q25 trimming with fastp, MiXCR clone assembly, productive beta chains retained. Entries that share a CDR3 protein sequence are merged under the most common genes and DNA. Within this sample are several thousand distinct CDR3 sequences, with 66% of them counted one time only. Jointly, the top ten make up around a fifth of the sample.

The sequenced sample was CD4+ T cells from blood, cultured in vitro. The receptors originated from a human donor who had recovered from COVID-19.

This chain connects TRBV10-3 to TRBJ1-2; D is unresolved. The CDR3 extends over 13 amino acids. V was clipped by 8 bases and J by 0 bases, with 10 bases between them. From germline, CDR1 is ENHRY and CDR2 SYGVKD. The CDR3 DNA reads TGTGCCATCTTCGGCGGGGCTAACTATGGCTACACCTTC. It specifies CAIFGGANYGYTF.

The gene calls are TRBV7-2 and TRBJ2-3; tentatively, D is TRBD2 (5 bases). The length of the CDR3 is 16 residues. Trimming took off 5 bases at V and 2 bases at J, with 17 bases between the two ends. Germline V gives CDR1 SGHTA, CDR2 FQGNSA. This CDR3 reads CASSPRLNHYTDTQYF. The CDR3 DNA is TGTGCCAGCAGCCCCAGACTAAACCACTACACAGATACGCAGTATTTT.

This clonotype has only a few counts. The V and J genes are TRBV5-3 and TRBJ2-7, with 10 nucleotides matching TRBD1. TRBV5-3 falls under the ORF class, with uncertain function. The CDR3 has 16 residues. The V and J ends lost 8 bases and 5 bases, in that order; junction bases with no gene match: 16. This chain's CDR3 is CASSPRPGTGDHEQYF. DNA for the CDR3: TGTGCCAGCAGCCCTCGCCCCGGGACAGGGGATCACGAGCAGTACTTC.

This clonotype was recorded a few times. This chain links TRBV7-2 with TRBJ2-7, with D possibly being TRBD2 (6 bases). The CDR3 loop spans 15 amino acids. The V end was cut by 0 bases, the J end by 0 bases, with 9 bases between. The germline V gene has CDR1 SGHTA and CDR2 FQGNSA. The CDR3 DNA sequence: TGTGCCAGCAGCTTAGCGGGACTCAGCTCCTACGAGCAGTACTTC. Amino acids: CASSLAGLSSYEQYF.

The CDR3 loop is CSATYRTSRDEQFF. Written as DNA, the CDR3 is TGCAGTGCCACCTACAGGACTAGTCGAGATGAGCAGTTCTTC. This sequence joins TRBV20-1 and TRBJ2-1; TRBD2 agrees at 7 bases. V trimming: 6 bases; J trimming: 8 bases; junction bases outside the gene matches: 13. The CDR3 sequence is 14 residues long. The V gene's germline CDR1 is DFQATT and CDR2 SNEGSKA (reference sequence).

Points on this clonotype: At one boundary the junction diverges from the germline segment, which might be a read error. DNA for the CDR3: TGTGCCAGCAGTTCCAGACCGGGACAGGGAGAGTACGAGCAGTACTTC. Encoded protein: CASSSRPGQGEYEQYF. V gene TRBV10-3 combines with J gene TRBJ2-7, with 9 bases matching TRBD1. Germline values: CDR1 ENHRY, CDR2 SYGVKD. This CDR3 spans 16 amino acids.

The chain links TRBV20-1 to TRBJ1-5; D unclear. In germline, CDR1 is DFQATT, CDR2 SNEGSKA (reference sequence). V lost 3 bases and J 0 bases, leaving 6 bases between the germline ends. The CDR3 is 13 amino acids. CDR3 region: CSASRFSNQPQHF. CDR3 nucleotides: TGCAGTGCTAGTCGATTTAGCAATCAGCCCCAGCATTTT.